A single T cell receptor (beta chain) is shown here with its context. Its antigen is still unknown. Mismatch repair deficiency was confirmed in all patients, by PCR or immunohistochemistry. The TCR-sequenced patients were a few responders to pembrolizumab. This entry is derived from a study of PD-1 blockade in mismatch repair-deficient tumors. For the study at large: Patients had eleven to twelve mismatch repair-deficient cancer types, all previously treated and progressing.

Findings and limits, study-wide: Rapid post-treatment expansion, then contraction, generally preceding radiologic response, marked tumor-resident clones.

Assay: immunoSEQ multiplex PCR; the TCRdb copy retains only in-frame clones and omits some. Of about 14,000 clones in the sample, about 79% were seen once. Per germline, CDR1 MNHNY and CDR2 SVGAGI (reference sequence). The J segment lost 6 bases and the V segment lost 6 bases, leaving 8 bases of the junction unmatched. This CDR3 comprises 15 residues. The input for sequencing was PBMCs, taken about 15 weeks after starting pembrolizumab. The chain is built from TRBV6-6 and TRBJ1-3, with 10 positions matching TRBD1. The TCR originated in an adult with mismatch repair-deficient cancer. The CDR3 loop is CASSDRGQVENTIYF. CDR3 bases: TGTGCCAGCAGCGACAGGGGGCAAGTAGAAAACACCATATATTTT.